Listed here is a single T cell receptor beta chain. The target antigen is unknown. The sample comes from a study of OX40 agonist ivuxolimab in advanced cancers. Sampling of blood occurred at baseline, cycle 4 day 1, and cycle 7 day 1. TCRdb's copy holds only in-frame clones and misses some; the assay was immunoSEQ multiplex PCR. The sample shows about 36,000 clones, approximately 80% of them seen only once. This CDR3 region has 16 residues. Germline values: CDR1 SEHNR, CDR2 FQNEAQ (reference sequence). V dropped 5 bases and J dropped 6; count of bases not matched to a gene: 10. Regarding the study as a whole: Clones of CD4+ and CD8+ blood T cells grew by week 6 at doses of 0.1 to 3.0 mg/kg. Fewer expanded clones were found on average in CD4+ than in CD8+ T cells.

The receptor comes from an adult with an advanced solid tumor such as melanoma, head and neck, liver or kidney cancer. The sample in question was CD4+ or CD8+ T cells sorted from blood, obtained in a trial of the OX40 agonist ivuxolimab. The gene calls are TRBV7-9 and TRBJ1-4; 9 positions agree with TRBD1. This chain's CDR3 is CASSAREQGAYEKLFF. Written as DNA, the CDR3 is TGTGCCAGCAGCGCGAGGGAACAGGGGGCTTATGAAAAACTGTTTTTT.